A single sample is the source of the 29 T cell receptor beta chains below, sequenced in a study of graft-versus-host responses after intestinal transplantation. No antigen is known for these receptors. Some clones are missing from TCRdb's copy, which holds only in-frame ones; the method was immunoSEQ multiplex PCR. Counted here are about 120,000 clones, 85% to 95% occurring once; the ten biggest clones make up 3.3%. The sequencing used unstimulated CD8+ T cells sorted from spleen or lymph node cells, collected before intestinal transplant. All receptors derive from a human donor who received an intestinal transplant.

The chain carries TRBV15 and TRBJ1-1, with a weak D call TRBD1 (6 bases). The CDR3 runs 15 residues. Looked up from germline, CDR1 is LNHNV and CDR2 is YYDKDF (reference sequence). V was clipped by 0 bases and J by 3 bases, with 11 bases between them. DNA for the CDR3: TGTGCCACCAGCAGAGACCGGGGGGCGGACACTGAAGCTTTCTTT. It yields the protein CATSRDRGADTEAFF. Full variable domain (outside the CDR3, taken from reference TRBV15 and TRBJ1-1): DAMVIQNPRYQVTQFGKPVTLSCSQTLNHNVMYWYQQKSSQAPKLLFHYYDKDFNNEADTPDNFQSRRPNTSFCFLDIRSPGLGDTAMYLCATSRDRGADTEAFFGQGTRLTVV.

The chain is built from TRBV7-8 and TRBJ1-2; 7 nucleotides match TRBD1. Germline loops: CDR1 SGHVS, CDR2 FQNEAQ. V gave up 1 base and J gave up 6 bases; unmatched junction bases: 8. The CDR3 has 15 amino acids. CDR3 in amino acids: CASSLVGQEGHGYTF. CDR3 bases: TGTGCCAGCAGCTTAGTTGGACAGGAGGGACATGGCTACACCTTC.

The chain has TRBV19 and TRBJ2-5; tentative D call: TRBD2 (6 bases). Trimming left V 6 bases short and J 11 bases short, with 19 bases between. The CDR3 length is 13 residues. Germline CDR1 and CDR2: LNHDA and SQIVND (reference sequence). CDR3 region: CASSPMGGGEQYF. The DNA for the CDR3 is TGTGCCAGTAGCCCCATGGGGGGTGGAGAGCAGTACTTC.

This chain joins TRBV27 and TRBJ1-2; no reliable D call. The CDR3 covers 15 residues. In germline, CDR1 is MNHEY, CDR2 SMNVEV (reference sequence). The ends were cut back, 2 bases at V and 1 base at J, with 11 bases in the middle. The CDR3 sequence: CASSLRADRNYGYTF. The CDR3 DNA reads as TGTGCCAGCAGTTTACGAGCAGACCGTAACTATGGCTACACCTTC.

The J gene is TRBJ2-1, the V gene TRBV9; the match to TRBD2 covers 11 bases. This CDR3 spans 18 amino acids. CDR1 is SGDLS and CDR2 is YYNGEE in the germline V gene. V lost 0 bases to trimming and J lost 7 bases; unmatched junction nucleotides: 12. The CDR3 spells CASSVARTSGSLVNEQFF. CDR3 coding DNA: TGTGCCAGCAGCGTAGCTCGGACTAGCGGGTCACTCGTAAATGAGCAGTTCTTC.

The CDR3 is CASSLLWRGNTGELFF. The CDR3 DNA follows: TGTGCCAGCAGTTTATTGTGGAGGGGGAACACCGGGGAGCTGTTTTTT. J is TRBJ2-2 and V is TRBV27; D is perhaps TRBD2 (6 bases). Trimming stripped 1 base from V and 1 base from J, with 10 bases between. Germline assignment: CDR1 MNHEY and CDR2 SMNVEV (reference sequence). The CDR3 extends over 16 amino acids.

This clone appeared a single time. The chain has TRBV5-1 and TRBJ1-4; no reliable D call. This CDR3 has 14 amino acids. V shed 0 bases and J shed 5 bases, with 8 bases lying between them. The germline V gene encodes CDR1 SGHRS and CDR2 YFSETQ. The CDR3 bases are TGCGCCAGCAGCTTGGTGCCAGAGAATGAAAAACTGTTTTTT. Translating it yields CASSLVPENEKLFF.

This chain uses TRBV11-2 with TRBJ1-5; possibly TRBD1 for D (6 bases). Germline V CDR1 and CDR2: SGHAT, FQNNGV. V was cut by 5 bases and J by 7 bases, with 12 bases left in between. This CDR3 comprises 13 residues. CDR3 loop: CASSRQAGQPQHF. In nucleotides, the CDR3 is TGTGCCAGCAGCCGACAGGCGGGGCAGCCCCAGCATTTT.

This chain connects TRBV2 to TRBJ2-7; D possibly corresponds to TRBD2 (6 bases). The ends were cut back, 6 bases at V and 0 bases at J, with 9 bases in the middle. Germline CDR1 and CDR2: SNHLY and FYNNEI. This CDR3 has 13 residues. CDR3: CASSVAVSYEQYF. The CDR3 DNA follows: TGTGCCAGCAGCGTAGCGGTCTCCTACGAGCAGTACTTC.

The chain is built from TRBV5-1 and TRBJ2-1; TRBD1 matches at 9 bases. The CDR3 sequence is 17 residues long. V dropped 1 base and J dropped 5; count of bases not matched to a gene: 10. Germline assignment: CDR1 SGHRS and CDR2 YFSETQ. CDR3 sequence: CASSLSQHRGQDNEQFF. CDR3 bases: TGCGCCAGCAGCTTGTCCCAACACAGGGGGCAGGACAATGAGCAGTTCTTC.

The chain employs TRBV19 and TRBJ1-5; no firm D call. This CDR3 comprises 16 residues. Germline CDR1 LNHDA, CDR2 SQIVND (reference sequence). V was shortened by 1 base and J by 9 bases, with 19 bases between the two germline ends. CDR3 sequence reads: CASSIVKTHPDLPQHF. The CDR3 bases are TGTGCCAGTAGTATAGTTAAGACCCACCCTGATCTGCCCCAGCATTTT.

The chain recombines TRBV7-8 with TRBJ1-3; a weak D match, TRBD1 (6 bases). V lost 8 bases to trimming and J lost 0 bases, with 11 bases between them. The CDR3 contains 14 residues. CDR1 and CDR2 from the germline V gene are SGHVS and FQNEAQ. The CDR3 DNA is TGTGCCAGCTCTGCGGGGGCCTCTGGAAACACCATATATTTT. It translates to CASSAGASGNTIYF.

The DNA for the CDR3 is TGTGCCAGCAGCACTCTCCTATTGGAACCAGGGGGCGGCTACGAGCAGTACTTC. As protein: CASSTLLLEPGGGYEQYF. The chain links TRBV21-1 to TRBJ2-7; the table's TRBD1 call for D was not verified on the DNA. TRBV21-1 is termed a pseudogene. The CDR3 spans 18 residues.

The V and J genes are TRBV7-9 and TRBJ1-1; 8 bases are shared with TRBD1. The V segment lost 4 bases and the J segment 11 bases; nucleotides outside the gene matches: 9. From germline, CDR1 is SEHNR and CDR2 FQNEAQ (reference sequence). The CDR3 is 13 residues long. CDR3 DNA: TGTGCCAGCAGCTCCCGACAGGGGTCGGGGGCTTTCTTT. The encoded protein is CASSSRQGSGAFF.

This clone was seen only once. The gene calls are TRBV5-6 and TRBJ1-2; D is uncertain. CDR1 is SGHDT, CDR2 YYEEEE, per germline. The CDR3 loop spans 13 amino acids. Between the trimmed V and J ends, which lost 1 base and 4 bases, there was a span of 8 bases. CDR3 in DNA: TGTGCCAGCAGCTTGAATCCCTTCTATGGCTACACCTTC. Amino acid sequence: CASSLNPFYGYTF. Using reference TRBV5-6 and TRBJ1-2 for the parts outside the CDR3, the full variable domain is DAGVTQSPTHLIKTRGQQVTLRCSPKSGHDTVSWYQQALGQGPQFIFQYYEEEERQRGNFPDRFSGHQFPNYSSELNVNALLLGDSALYLCASSLNPFYGYTFGSGTRLTVV.

The chain has TRBV5-8 and TRBJ2-7; no clear D gene. Germline V CDR1 and CDR2: SGHTS, YDEGEE. The V end lost 2 bases, the J end lost 2 bases, and 5 bases lay between the germline ends. This CDR3 has 12 amino acids. CDR3 loop: CASSFAAYEQYF. The CDR3 DNA is TGTGCCAGCAGCTTCGCCGCCTACGAGCAGTACTTC.

This chain joins TRBV29-1 and TRBJ2-7, with D hard to call. Trimming removed 3 bases at V and 5 bases at J, with 8 bases between. CDR3 length: 11 amino acids. Germline V CDR1 and CDR2: SQVTM, ANQGSEA. In DNA, the CDR3 is TGCAGCGTTGAGGTGGGGAACGAGCAGTACTTC. This translates into CSVEVGNEQYF.

The chain couples TRBV16 to TRBJ2-7; D tentatively reads TRBD1 or TRBD2 (5 bases each). The V gene lost 3 bases and the J gene lost 4 bases, with 13 bases spanning the gap. Germline V CDR1 and CDR2: KGHSY, FQNENV. The CDR3 runs to 14 residues. In nucleotides, the CDR3 is TGTGCCAGCAGCCAGGGACCGTCGGGATACGAGCAGTACTTC. Protein: CASSQGPSGYEQYF.

V and J are TRBV18 and TRBJ1-2, with no clear D. CDR3 length: 14 amino acids. Trimming stripped 4 bases from V and 4 bases from J, with 13 bases between. Looked up from germline, CDR1 is KGHSH and CDR2 is LQKENI. CDR3 sequence reads: CASSRSGRSYGYTF. Here the CDR3 DNA reads TGTGCCAGCTCACGATCCGGACGCAGCTATGGCTACACCTTC.

The chain recombines TRBV27 with TRBJ2-7; a weak D match, TRBD2 (5 bases). Germline CDR1 MNHEY, CDR2 SMNVEV (reference sequence). Trimming took 2 bases from V and 5 from J, leaving 10 bases between them. This CDR3 is 13 amino acids long. CDR3 region: CASSLSPGNEQYF. CDR3 nucleotides: TGTGCCAGCAGTTTAAGCCCCGGGAACGAGCAGTACTTC.

With respect to this clone: This sample also contains other DNA sequences that code for the same CDR3. The rearrangement links TRBV28 to TRBJ2-7; tentatively, D is TRBD1 or TRBD2 (5 bases each). Germline values: CDR1 MDHEN, CDR2 SYDVKM. V was cut by 4 bases and J by 2 bases, with 6 bases left in between. The CDR3 has 12 amino acids. CDR3 sequence reads: CASSSGPYEQYF. DNA for the CDR3: TGTGCCAGCAGTTCGGGACCCTACGAGCAGTACTTC.

The chain employs TRBV10-2 and TRBJ2-1; the D is unclear. The V and J ends lost 3 bases and 7 bases respectively, with 4 bases between them. Germline lookup yields CDR1 WSHSY and CDR2 SAAADI. The CDR3 is 11 amino acids. This CDR3 is CASSDINEQFF. In nucleotides, the CDR3 is TGCGCCAGCAGTGATATTAATGAGCAGTTCTTC.

On this clone itself: At the DNA level, this CDR3 is encoded by other sequences in the same sample as well. The V and J genes are TRBV27 and TRBJ2-1; TRBD1 matches at 7 bases. This CDR3 spans 15 amino acids. V lost 5 bases, J lost 0 bases, and 4 bases stayed unmatched. Germline V gives CDR1 MNHEY, CDR2 SMNVEV (reference sequence). The CDR3 sequence is CASSVGQTSYNEQFF. CDR3 DNA: TGTGCCAGCAGTGTGGGACAGACCTCCTACAATGAGCAGTTCTTC.

The V and J genes are TRBV30 and TRBJ1-3, with TRBD1 as a possible D gene (5 bases). Trimming removed 0 bases at V and 2 bases at J, with 11 bases between. Germline V gives CDR1 GTSNPN, CDR2 SVGIG (reference sequence). The CDR3 totals 15 residues. CDR3 loop: CAWSVSSGAGNTIYF. Here the CDR3 DNA reads TGTGCCTGGAGTGTATCATCGGGGGCTGGAAACACCATATATTTT.

This sequence joins TRBV7-9 and TRBJ2-7, with 8 bases aligning to TRBD1. The CDR3 runs to 15 residues. V lost 4 bases and J lost 5; bases outside the gene matches: 10. The germline gives CDR1 SEHNR, CDR2 FQNEAQ (reference sequence). The DNA for the CDR3 is TGTGCCAGCAGCTCACCTCAGGGGGCCTGGAACGAGCAGTACTTC. Protein sequence: CASSSPQGAWNEQYF.

V usage is TRBV4-3 and J usage is TRBJ1-1; 9 bases agree with TRBD1. J gave up 1 base and V 0 bases, and 3 bases lay outside the gene matches. The CDR3 is 16 amino acids. CDR1 is LGHNA, CDR2 YSLEER, per germline. CDR3 bases: TGCGCCAGCAGCCAAGAAAGGACAGGGGCGAACACTGAAGCTTTCTTT. It encodes CASSQERTGANTEAFF.

This sequence joins TRBV5-1 and TRBJ1-1; D may be TRBD1 (5 bases). Per the germline V gene, CDR1 is SGHRS and CDR2 is YFSETQ. V was shortened by 4 bases and J by 1 base, with 20 bases between the two germline ends. The CDR3 sequence is 17 residues long. Here the CDR3 DNA reads TGCGCCAGCAGCCCCTACTCGACAGATTTTGGGAACACTGAAGCTTTCTTT. Protein: CASSPYSTDFGNTEAFF.

This chain uses TRBV14 with TRBJ2-7; D is undetermined. Germline lookup yields CDR1 SGHDN and CDR2 FVKESK. This CDR3 has 13 residues. The V gene lost 1 base and the J gene lost 7 bases, with 11 bases spanning the gap. CDR3 in amino acids: CASSQGIVREQYF. As DNA, the CDR3 is TGTGCCAGCAGCCAAGGGATCGTGAGGGAGCAGTACTTC.

The chain is built from TRBV9 and TRBJ2-7; 8 bases are a match to TRBD2. The CDR3 length is 13 residues. Per germline, CDR1 SGDLS and CDR2 YYNGEE. The junction had 1 base not matched to a gene; V was cut back by 0 bases and J by 5 bases. CDR3 sequence (DNA): TGTGCCAGCAGCGTAGGAGCGGGAGACGAGCAGTACTTC. Translated, it gives CASSVGAGDEQYF. Based on the CDR3 plus reference TRBV9 and TRBJ2-7, the full variable domain is DSGVTQTPKHLITATGQRVTLRCSPRSGDLSVYWYQQSLDQGLQFLIQYYNGEERAKGNILERFSAQQFPDLHSELNLSSLELGDSALYFCASSVGAGDEQYFGPGTRLTVT.